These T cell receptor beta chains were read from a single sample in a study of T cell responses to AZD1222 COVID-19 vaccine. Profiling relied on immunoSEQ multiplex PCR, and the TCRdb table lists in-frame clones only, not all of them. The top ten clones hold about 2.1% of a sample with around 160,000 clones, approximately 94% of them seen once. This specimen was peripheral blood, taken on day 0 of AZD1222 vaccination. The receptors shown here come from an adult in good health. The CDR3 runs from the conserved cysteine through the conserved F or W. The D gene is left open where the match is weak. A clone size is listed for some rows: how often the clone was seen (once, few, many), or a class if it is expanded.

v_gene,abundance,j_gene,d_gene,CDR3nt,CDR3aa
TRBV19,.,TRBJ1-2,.,TGTGCCAGTAAGGGGCCCGGCCTTAAAGCTAACTATGGCTACACCTTC,CASKGPGLKANYGYTF
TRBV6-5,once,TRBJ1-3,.,TGTGCCAGCAGTTCAATACATAACTCTGGAAACACCATATATTTT,CASSSIHNSGNTIYF
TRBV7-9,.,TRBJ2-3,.,TGTGCCGGCAGCGTCCACGGAGGTGTGGATACGCAGTATTTT,CAGSVHGGVDTQYF
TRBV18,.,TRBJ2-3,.,TGTGCCAGCTCACCCTCGGATACGCAGTATTTT,CASSPSDTQYF
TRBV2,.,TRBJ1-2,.,TGTGCCAGCAGTGAACAGGGACTCTCGTCGGAGGGCTACACCTTC,CASSEQGLSSEGYTF
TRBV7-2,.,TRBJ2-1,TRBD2,TGTGCCAGCAGCACGCTTCCTAGCGGGGGTTGGAATGAGCAGTTCTTC,CASSTLPSGGWNEQFF
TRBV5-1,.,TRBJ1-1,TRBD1,TGCGCCAGCAGGGGACAGTCGAACACTGAAGCTTTCTTT,CASRGQSNTEAFF
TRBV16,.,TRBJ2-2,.,TGTGCCAGCAGCCAATCGAGGGGGACCGGGGAGCTGTTTTTT,CASSQSRGTGELFF
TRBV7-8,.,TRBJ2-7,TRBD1,TGTGCCAGCAGCTCCGACAGGGGAACCTACGAGCAGTACTTC,CASSSDRGTYEQYF
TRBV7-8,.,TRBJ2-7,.,TGTGCCAGCAGCTTAGCGGGGGACGGTGCCTACGAGCAGTACTTC,CASSLAGDGAYEQYF
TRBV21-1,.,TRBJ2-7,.,TGTGCCAGCAGCGTCCGGGAGTGGGACAGGGGGCTGTACGAGCAGTACTTC,CASSVREWDRGLYEQYF
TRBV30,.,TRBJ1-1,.,TGTGCCTGGAGGAGCGGTGCGACTGAAGCTTTCTTT,CAWRSGATEAFF
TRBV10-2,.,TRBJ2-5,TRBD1,TGCGCCAGCATGTGGACAGGGGAAGAGACCCAGTACTTC,CASMWTGEETQYF
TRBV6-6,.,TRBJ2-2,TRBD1,TGTGCCAGCAGTTACGGTCTCAGGGGGCTCCCCGGGGAGCTGTTTTTT,CASSYGLRGLPGELFF
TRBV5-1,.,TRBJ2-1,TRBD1,TGCGCCAGCAGCTTCCAAGCCGGGACAGGGACCAATGAGCAGTTCTTC,CASSFQAGTGTNEQFF
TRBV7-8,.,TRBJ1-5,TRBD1,TGTGCCAGCAGCATCTACAGGGGGGGCAATCAGCCCCAGCATTTT,CASSIYRGGNQPQHF
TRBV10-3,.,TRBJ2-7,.,TGTGCCATCGGGGCTCTCTACGAGCAGTACTTC,CAIGALYEQYF
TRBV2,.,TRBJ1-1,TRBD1,TGTGCCAGCTACGGGACAGGGGATAACAAGGGTGAAGCTTTCTTT,CASYGTGDNKGEAFF
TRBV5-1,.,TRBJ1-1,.,TGCGCCAGCAGCTTGGTGGACCATAAAGAAGCTTTCTTT,CASSLVDHKEAFF
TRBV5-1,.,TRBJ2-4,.,TGCGCCAGCAGCCTTGGGTACAAAAACATTCAGTACTTC,CASSLGYKNIQYF
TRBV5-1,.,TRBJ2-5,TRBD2,TGCGCCAGCAGCTTGGGGGCTAGCGGGAGGGATGAGACCCAGTACTTC,CASSLGASGRDETQYF
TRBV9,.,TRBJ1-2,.,TGTGCCAGCAGCCCGGGGACCGCTGACTCGTATGGCTACACCTTC,CASSPGTADSYGYTF
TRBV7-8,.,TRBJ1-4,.,TGTGCCAGCAGCCCGGGCAGGGCGGATGAAAAACTGTTTTTT,CASSPGRADEKLFF
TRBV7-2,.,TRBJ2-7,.,TGTGCCAGCAGCTTAGAAGGGGGACGAGTCTACGAGCAGTACTTC,CASSLEGGRVYEQYF
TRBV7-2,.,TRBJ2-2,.,TGTGCCAGCAGCCCTTCGGGCAGGAGATACACCGGGGAGCTGTTTTTT,CASSPSGRRYTGELFF
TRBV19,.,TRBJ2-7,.,TGTGCCAGTAGTGGTGGCAGTGGAATTACGAAGCAGTACTTC,CASSGGSGITKQYF
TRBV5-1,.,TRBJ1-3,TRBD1,TGCGCCAGCGGTCAGGGGGACTTTGGCGGAAACACCATATATTTT,CASGQGDFGGNTIYF
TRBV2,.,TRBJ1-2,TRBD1,TGTGCCAGCAGTGGCCTCCAGGGGGCGAATGGCTACACCTTC,CASSGLQGANGYTF
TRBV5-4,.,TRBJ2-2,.,TGTGCCAGCAGAAGGGACTCCGGGACAACGAACACCGGGGAGCTGTTTTTT,CASRRDSGTTNTGELFF
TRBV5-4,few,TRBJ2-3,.,TGTGCCAGCAGCTTGGGGGGGCCTGGGGGGACAGATACGCAGTATTTT,CASSLGGPGGTDTQYF
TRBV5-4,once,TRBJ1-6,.,TGTGCCAGCAGCGACAAACCGAGGGGAGGTTCACCCCTCCACTTT,CASSDKPRGGSPLHF
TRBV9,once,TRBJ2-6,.,TGTGCCAGCAGCACCGGCTCTGGGGCCAACGTCCTGACTTTC,CASSTGSGANVLTF
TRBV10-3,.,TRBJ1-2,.,TGTGCCATCAGTGAGTCGGCGGCAGCAGCTAACTATGGCTACACCTTC,CAISESAAAANYGYTF
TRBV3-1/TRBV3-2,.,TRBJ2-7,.,TGTGCCAGCAGCCAAGTCGACTCCGACGAGCAGTACTTC,CASSQVDSDEQYF
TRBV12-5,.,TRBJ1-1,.,TGTGCTAGTGGTTTGGGGGGGAACACTGAAGCTTTCTTT,CASGLGGNTEAFF
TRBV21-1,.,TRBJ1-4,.,TGTGCCAGCAGCTCGCACCAGGGGGCAACTAATGAAAAACTGTTTTTT,CASSSHQGATNEKLFF
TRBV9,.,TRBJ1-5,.,TGTGCCAGCAGCGTAGGTGGAGGCAATCAGCCCCAGCATTTT,CASSVGGGNQPQHF
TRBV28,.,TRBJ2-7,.,TGTGCCAGCACATCAGCGACCTACGAGCAGTACTTC,CASTSATYEQYF
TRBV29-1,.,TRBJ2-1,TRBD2,TGCAGCGGTAGACTAGCGGGAGGGCAGAATGAGCAGTTCTTC,CSGRLAGGQNEQFF
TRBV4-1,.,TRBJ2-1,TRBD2,TGCGCCAGCAGCCAAGGGTGGGGACTAGCGGGAGTAATGAACAATGAGCAGTTCTTC,CASSQGWGLAGVMNNEQFF
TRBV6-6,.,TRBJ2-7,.,TGTGCCAGCAGTCCGCAGTCCTACGAGCAGTACTTC,CASSPQSYEQYF
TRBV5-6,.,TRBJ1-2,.,TGTGCCAGCAGCTTGAACGGGGGTGGCTACACCTTC,CASSLNGGGYTF
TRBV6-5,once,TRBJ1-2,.,TGTGCCAGCAGACTAACAGGTTCCTATGGCTACACCTTC,CASRLTGSYGYTF
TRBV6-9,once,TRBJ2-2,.,TGTGCCAGCAGACCGACACCTAACACCGGGGAGCTGTTTTTT,CASRPTPNTGELFF